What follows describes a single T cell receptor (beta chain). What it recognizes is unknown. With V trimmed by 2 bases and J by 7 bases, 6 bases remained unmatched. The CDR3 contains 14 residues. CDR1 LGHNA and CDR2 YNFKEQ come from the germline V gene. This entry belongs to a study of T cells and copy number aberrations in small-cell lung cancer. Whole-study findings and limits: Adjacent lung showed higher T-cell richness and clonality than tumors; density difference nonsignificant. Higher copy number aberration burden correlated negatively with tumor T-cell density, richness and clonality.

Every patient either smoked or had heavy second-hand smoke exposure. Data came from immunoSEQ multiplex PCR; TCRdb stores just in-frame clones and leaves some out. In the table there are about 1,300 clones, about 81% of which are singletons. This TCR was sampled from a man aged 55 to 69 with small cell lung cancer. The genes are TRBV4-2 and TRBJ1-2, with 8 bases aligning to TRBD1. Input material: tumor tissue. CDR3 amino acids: CASSQSGTGSGYTF. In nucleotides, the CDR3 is TGTGCCAGCAGCCAATCGGGGACAGGAAGTGGCTACACCTTC.